This T cell receptor beta chain was sequenced in a study of T cell responses to AZD1222 COVID-19 vaccine. CDR3 length: 11 amino acids. Trimming pared 5 bases from V and 12 bases from J, leaving 11 bases between. The germline gives CDR1 SGHAT, CDR2 FQNNGV. Here immunoSEQ multiplex PCR was the method, and the copy in TCRdb shows in-frame clones only, minus some. This table has roughly 140,000 clones, around 90% appearing once. Study-level findings and limits: Once two AZD1222 doses were given, Spike-specific TCR breadth and depth went up. Baseline seropositives among AZD1222 recipients totaled only five to seven.

This clone came up once. Its cognate antigen is unknown. The material sequenced was peripheral blood, taken 28 days after the second AZD1222 dose. This TCR derives from an adult who received the AZD1222 COVID-19 vaccine. The gene calls are TRBV11-2 and TRBJ2-1, with D possibly called TRBD1 or TRBD2 (6 bases each). CDR3 in DNA: TGTGCCAGCAGCGAGGGGGGTGTGCAGTTCTTC. Its protein is CASSEGGVQFF.